The 8 T cell receptor beta chains below were found in one sample sequenced in a study of blood T cell repertoires in COVID-19. Profiling relied on immunoSEQ multiplex PCR, and the TCRdb table lists in-frame clones only, not all of them. The data show about 140,000 clones, more than 70% seen once. Sequenced input: peripheral blood. The source is a man aged 45 to 65 with active or convalescent COVID-19.

V gene TRBV18 combines with J gene TRBJ2-7; 12 bases agree with TRBD1. Germline trimming cut 3 bases from V and 7 bases from J; bases unmatched to any gene: 4. There are 14 residues in the CDR3. CDR1 is KGHSH and CDR2 is LQKENI in the germline V gene. CDR3 DNA: TGTGCCAGCTCACCGGGACAGGGGGCATGGGAGCAGTACTTC. Translated, it gives CASSPGQGAWEQYF. The full variable domain, rest sourced from reference TRBV18 and TRBJ2-7, is NAGVMQNPRHLVRRRGQEARLRCSPMKGHSHVYWYRQLPEEGLKFMVYLQKENIIDESGMPKERFSAEFPKEGPSILRIQQVVRGDSAAYFCASSPGQGAWEQYFGPGTRLTVT.

This chain uses TRBV7-9 with TRBJ2-7, with D possibly matching TRBD2 (6 bases). The V gene lost 6 bases and the J gene lost 5 bases, with 14 bases spanning the gap. This CDR3 comprises 13 residues. CDR1 and CDR2 from the germline V gene are SEHNR and FQNEAQ (reference sequence). Written as DNA, the CDR3 is TGTGCCAGCAGTCTCCTCCGCGGGAACGAGCAGTACTTC. Translated, it gives CASSLLRGNEQYF.

This rearrangement joins TRBV4-1 to TRBJ1-6, with TRBD1 matching 11 bases. Per germline, CDR1 MGHRA and CDR2 YSYEKL. The CDR3 covers 17 residues. The V and J ends lost 1 base and 7 bases, in that order; junction bases with no gene match: 6. Here the CDR3 DNA reads TGCGCCAGCAGCCAAGGGACAGGGGGCGCGGGGAATTCACCCCTCCACTTT. Translating it yields CASSQGTGGAGNSPLHF.

The CDR3 sequence: CASSDLPGGSGELFF. The CDR3 DNA follows: TGTGCCAGCAGTGATCTCCCAGGGGGATCCGGGGAGCTGTTTTTT. This chain joins TRBV25-1 and TRBJ2-2; 7 positions match TRBD1. CDR1 and CDR2 from the germline V gene are MGHDK and SYGVNS. The CDR3 runs 15 residues. With 3 bases clipped from V and 6 bases from J, the junction kept 7 bases outside the gene matches.

In its sample, this clone was seen once. One end of the junction varies from germline; a read error may be responsible. The V and J genes are TRBV5-4 and TRBJ2-7, with D possibly being TRBD1 (5 bases). Germline V lookup: CDR1 SGHNT, CDR2 YYREEE (reference sequence). The CDR3 spans 16 residues. In DNA, the CDR3 is TGTGCCAGCAGTTTGGTTTTGTATCAGGGTCCCTACGAGCAGTACTTC. Protein: CASSLVLYQGPYEQYF.

The V gene is TRBV6-2 or TRBV6-3, the J gene TRBJ2-7; 9 nucleotides line up with TRBD2. With 4 bases clipped from V and 3 bases from J, the junction kept 4 bases outside the gene matches. Germline CDR1 and CDR2: MNHEY and SVGEGT. The CDR3 has 14 residues. The CDR3 sequence is CASSSAGGSYEQYF. Written as DNA, the CDR3 is TGTGCCAGCAGTTCAGCGGGAGGTAGCTACGAGCAGTACTTC.

The chain links TRBV6-5 to TRBJ1-3; no clear D gene. Germline assignment: CDR1 MNHEY and CDR2 SVGAGI. The CDR3 is made up of 15 amino acids. V shed 6 bases and J shed 0 bases, with 12 bases lying between them. CDR3: CASSPPPGSGNTIYF. The DNA for the CDR3 is TGTGCCAGCAGCCCGCCCCCGGGCTCTGGAAACACCATATATTTT.

This chain joins TRBV29-1 and TRBJ1-1, with TRBD1 matching over 9 bases. The CDR3 extends over 14 amino acids. The germline V gene encodes CDR1 SQVTM and CDR2 ANQGSEA. The J segment lost 1 base and the V segment lost 7 bases, leaving 7 bases of the junction unmatched. The CDR3 region is CSDTGGSGNTEAFF. The CDR3 DNA reads TGCAGCGACACAGGGGGCTCAGGGAACACTGAAGCTTTCTTT.